This T cell receptor (beta chain) was captured by sequencing in a study of cytomegalovirus exposure and HLA in healthy donors. As for the study in general: Inside one of the first data releases sat tens of millions of unique TCRs taken from HLA-typed donors.

Study observations and caveats: When a later analysis compared HLA-associated TCR beta chains with equally common others, the HLA-associated chains turned out to be more clonally expanded and to have lower generation probabilities.

The primer mix had 60 Vbeta and 13 Jbeta primers. The data were produced by immunoSEQ multiplex PCR, yet TCRdb's version contains in-frame clones alone and is incomplete. Of roughly 200,000 clones in the sample, about 81% were seen once. The CDR3 contains 15 residues. Germline assignment: CDR1 LGHNA and CDR2 YSLEER. Trimming cost V 5 bases and J 4 bases; bases outside gene matches: 9. In this sample, this clone turned up a few times. Its matching antigen is unknown. Being one base from a much bigger clone, this may be a read error. The chain combines TRBV4-3 with TRBJ1-2; 8 bases fit TRBD1. The material sequenced was PBMCs. The sequence derives from a woman in her 40s in good health and CMV-seronegative. CDR3 DNA sequence: TGCGCCAGCAGCAAATGGACAGGGCTGCCCTATGGCTACACCTTC. Translating it yields CASSKWTGLPYGYTF.